This TCR beta chain was captured by sequencing in a study of T cell responses to AZD1222 COVID-19 vaccine. General study results and limits: The donor group comprised mostly white British people and more females; the analysis possibly underestimated clonal diversity.

Only in-frame clones appear in the TCRdb table, and some are missing; sequencing was by immunoSEQ multiplex PCR. Of tens of thousands of clones listed, around 91% are singletons. As to this clone: Its antigen is still unknown.

The sequence derives from an adult who received the AZD1222 COVID-19 vaccine. Sequenced here: peripheral blood, sampled 28 days after the second AZD1222 dose.

The CDR3 DNA is TGTGCCAGCAGTCTCCCCCCCCGGGGGGCTACCTACAATGAGCAGTTCTTC. This gives the protein CASSLPPRGATYNEQFF. The chain links TRBV5-6 to TRBJ2-1, with D possibly being TRBD2 (7 bases). There are 17 residues in the CDR3. The V end was cut by 5 bases, the J end by 2 bases, with 20 bases between. CDR1 and CDR2 from the germline V gene are SGHDT and YYEEEE.